This T cell receptor (beta chain) appears in the sequencing data of a study of blood T cells in healthy people across ages. Through a sample-barcoded 5' primer and a J-beta primer mix, a second PCR was run for about 7 to 12 cycles. MiXCR, applied by TCRdb to the 5' RACE reads, yields one record per CDR3 protein. The table includes about 1.8 million distinct CDR3 sequences, just under 50% detected once. Trimming pared 1 base from V and 11 bases from J, leaving 20 bases between. CDR1 and CDR2 (germline): SGHTA, FQGNSA. There are 15 residues in the CDR3. This receptor was taken from a woman aged 40 to 50 in good health. The chain couples TRBV7-2 to TRBJ2-5, with a tentative D call TRBD2 (7 bases). The sample taken for sequencing was blood. The CDR3 DNA reads as TGTGCCAGCAGCTTAGATGTAGGGGGAGGGGGGGAGCAGTACTTC. This translates into CASSLDVGGGGEQYF.